This T cell receptor beta chain is drawn from a study of cytomegalovirus exposure and HLA in healthy donors. A multiplex PCR was run with 60 Vbeta primers and 13 Jbeta primers. The method was immunoSEQ multiplex PCR; TCRdb's version includes in-frame clones alone and lacks a portion of them. The sample has 150,000 to 200,000 clones; about 83% are singletons. After removal of 5 bases from V and 3 bases from J, the junction contained 4 bases not matched to a gene. This CDR3 is 14 amino acids long. CDR1 is MDHEN, CDR2 SYDVKM, per germline. The sequencing sample was made of PBMCs. This TCR was recovered from a woman younger than 45 in good health and CMV-seropositive. The chain joins TRBV28 to TRBJ1-5, with 7 bases aligning to TRBD1. Here the CDR3 DNA reads TGTGCCAGCAGTCCAACAGGGGTCAATCAGCCCCAGCATTTT. Translation gives CASSPTGVNQPQHF.